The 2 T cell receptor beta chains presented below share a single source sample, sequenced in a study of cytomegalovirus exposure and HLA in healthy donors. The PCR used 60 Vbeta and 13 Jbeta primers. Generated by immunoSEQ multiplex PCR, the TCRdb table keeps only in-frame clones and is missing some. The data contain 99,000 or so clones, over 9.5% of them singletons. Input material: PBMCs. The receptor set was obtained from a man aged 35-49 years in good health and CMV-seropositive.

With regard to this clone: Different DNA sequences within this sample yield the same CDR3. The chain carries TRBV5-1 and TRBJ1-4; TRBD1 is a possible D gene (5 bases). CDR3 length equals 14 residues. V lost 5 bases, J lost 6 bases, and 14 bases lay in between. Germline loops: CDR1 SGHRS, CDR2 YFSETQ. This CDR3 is CASSSGTGDEKLFF. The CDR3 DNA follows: TGCGCCAGCAGTTCCGGGACTGGCGATGAAAAACTGTTTTTT.

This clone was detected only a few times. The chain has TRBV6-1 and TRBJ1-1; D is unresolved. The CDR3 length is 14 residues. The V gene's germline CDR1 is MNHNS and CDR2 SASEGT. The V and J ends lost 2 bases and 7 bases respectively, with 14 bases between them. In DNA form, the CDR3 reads TGTGCCAGCAGTGAACTCCCTGGGAGGAGTGAAGCTTTCTTT. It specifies CASSELPGRSEAFF.